The TCR beta chain under discussion was sequenced for a study of CD8 T cells in Susac syndrome. RNA in amounts of roughly 0.5 to 1 ug was reverse transcribed with random hexamers. TCRdb re-called the immunoSEQ multiplex PCR reads with MiXCR, one entry per CDR3 protein. The table records 400,000 to 550,000 distinct CDR3 sequences, more than 80% of them present only once. With V trimmed by 5 bases and J by 4 bases, 8 bases remained unmatched. The CDR3 sequence is 14 residues long. Germline CDR1 is SQVTM and CDR2 is ANQGSEA. In its sample, this clonotype was seen once. The chain recombines TRBV29-1 with TRBJ1-2; 9 bases agree with TRBD1. Specimen: CD8+ T cells from PBMCs. This sequence originates from a human donor with multiple sclerosis. The CDR3, as DNA: TGCAGCGTTCCTAAGGTGGACAGGGGCTATGGCTACACCTTC. Amino acids: CSVPKVDRGYGYTF.